This record covers a single T cell receptor beta chain. Its antigen remains unknown. This specimen belongs to a study of fetal regulatory T cell absence and autoimmunity. Study findings and constraints: Some top pancreas TCR clones were over 85-fold enriched versus cord blood. In IPEX syndrome, oligoclonal enrichment was read as supporting prenatal antigen-driven autoimmunity in the pancreas. Broadly similar TRB gene family usage was seen in pancreas and cord blood.

Sequencing was at survey level. Using immunoSEQ multiplex PCR, the repertoire was profiled, and TCRdb retains in-frame clones only, with some absent. The data show some 87,000 clones, around 72% seen once. Germline V gene sequence: CDR1 SQVTM, CDR2 ANQGSEA. CDR3 size: 13 residues. The V and J ends lost 8 bases and 1 base respectively, with 14 bases between them. Sequencing used pancreas tissue. This chain links TRBV29-1 with TRBJ1-1, with D possibly matching TRBD1 (6 bases). The sequence was collected from a male donor with IPEX syndrome. The CDR3 here is CSTSGQWNTEAFF. DNA for the CDR3: TGCAGCACAAGTGGACAGTGGAACACTGAAGCTTTCTTT.